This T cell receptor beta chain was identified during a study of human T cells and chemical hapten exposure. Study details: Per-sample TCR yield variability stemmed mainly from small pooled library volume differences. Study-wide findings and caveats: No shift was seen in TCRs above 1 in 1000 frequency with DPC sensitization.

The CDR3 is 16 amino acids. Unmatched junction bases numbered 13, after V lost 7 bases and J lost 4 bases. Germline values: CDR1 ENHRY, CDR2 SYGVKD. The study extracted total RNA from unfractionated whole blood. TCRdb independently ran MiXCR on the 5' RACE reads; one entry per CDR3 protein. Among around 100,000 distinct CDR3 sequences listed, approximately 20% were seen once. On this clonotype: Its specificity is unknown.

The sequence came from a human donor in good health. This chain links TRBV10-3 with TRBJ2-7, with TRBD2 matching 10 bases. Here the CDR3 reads CAITTGLAGESYEQYF. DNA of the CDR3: TGTGCCATCACTACGGGGCTAGCGGGAGAGTCGTACGAGCAGTACTTC.